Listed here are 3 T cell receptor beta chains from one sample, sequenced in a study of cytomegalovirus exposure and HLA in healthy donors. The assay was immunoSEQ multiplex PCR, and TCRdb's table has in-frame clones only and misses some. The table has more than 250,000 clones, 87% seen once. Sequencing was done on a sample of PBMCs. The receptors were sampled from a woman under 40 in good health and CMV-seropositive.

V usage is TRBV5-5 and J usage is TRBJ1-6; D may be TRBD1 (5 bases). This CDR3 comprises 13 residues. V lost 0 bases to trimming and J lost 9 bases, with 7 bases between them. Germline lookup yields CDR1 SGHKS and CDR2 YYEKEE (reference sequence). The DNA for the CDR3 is TGTGCCAGCAGCTTGGAGGGGAGTTCACCCCTCCACTTT. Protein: CASSLEGSSPLHF.

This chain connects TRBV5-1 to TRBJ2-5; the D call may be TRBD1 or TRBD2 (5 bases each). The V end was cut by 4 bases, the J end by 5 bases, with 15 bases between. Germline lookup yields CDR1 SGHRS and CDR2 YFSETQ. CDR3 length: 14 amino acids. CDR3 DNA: TGCGCCAGCAGCATCGGGGCGATGGGGGAGACCCAGTACTTC. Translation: CASSIGAMGETQYF.

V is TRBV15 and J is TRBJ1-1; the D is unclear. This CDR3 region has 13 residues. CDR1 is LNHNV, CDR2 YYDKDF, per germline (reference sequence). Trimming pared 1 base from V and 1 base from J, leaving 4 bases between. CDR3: CATSRGGNTEAFF. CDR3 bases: TGTGCCACCAGCAGAGGGGGGAACACTGAAGCTTTCTTT.